This entry concerns a single TCR beta chain. The sample belongs to a study of blood T cell repertoires in COVID-19. About the study: Researchers got acute and convalescent COVID-19 samples from the United States, Italy and Spain. Sample material is recorded as cDNA or gDNA derived from T cells, B-cell-depleted T cells, or PBMCs.

Authors' data handling: By means of reference gene primer amplification, nucleated cell counts were estimated. The protocol was immunoSEQ multiplex PCR, while the TCRdb copy is restricted to in-frame clones and leaves out a portion. V and J calls and clone size are those listed in that table; D and trimming were worked out from the DNA. Found here are around 94,000 clones, over 80% of them singletons; the top ten hold nearly 3.5%. The CDR3 is 15 amino acids. The germline V gene has CDR1 SGHNT and CDR2 YYREEE (reference sequence). V lost 4 bases, J lost 3 bases, and 16 bases lay in between. The chain links TRBV5-4 to TRBJ1-1, with D tentatively TRBD1 (6 bases). The sample was peripheral blood. The sequence was collected from a man between 50 and 59 years old with acute or convalescent COVID-19. The CDR3 coding sequence is TGTGCCAGCAGCCGGGGAGGGGGAGGGGACACTGAAGCTTTCTTT. Its protein product is CASSRGGGGDTEAFF.